This paragraph covers one TCR beta chain sequence. What it binds is unknown. The record originates from a study of cytomegalovirus exposure and HLA in healthy donors. Study conclusions and caveats: HLA allele associations emerged for 17,000 or so TCR beta sequences in a later analysis, at 0.05 false discovery rate. In the analysis, some V segments, TRBV6-2 and TRBV6-3 included, were excluded as indistinguishable. Several of the most significant clusters were apparently associated with common viral pathogens in a later analysis.

This CDR3 is built from 16 residues. Germline loops: CDR1 KGHSH, CDR2 LQKENI. The junction had 8 bases not matched to a gene; V was cut back by 1 base and J by 5 bases. The PCR made use of 60 Vbeta and 13 Jbeta primers. Under the authors' procedure: Per a later analysis, the number of unique TCR beta chains was about 80 million, of which some 9.9 million were shared. Profiled with immunoSEQ multiplex PCR; TCRdb holds only in-frame clones, not every one. Clone size and the V and J calls come from that table; the DNA yielded D and trimming. The repertoire holds over 150,000 clones, with 60% to 75% as singletons.

The sample comprised PBMCs. The TCR originated in a woman aged 45-60 years in good health and CMV-seropositive. The J gene is TRBJ1-1, the V gene TRBV18, with 9 bases lining up with TRBD1. CDR3 in DNA: TGTGCCAGCTCACCACAACAGGGGGCTTTTGGAACTGAAGCTTTCTTT. Translation: CASSPQQGAFGTEAFF.